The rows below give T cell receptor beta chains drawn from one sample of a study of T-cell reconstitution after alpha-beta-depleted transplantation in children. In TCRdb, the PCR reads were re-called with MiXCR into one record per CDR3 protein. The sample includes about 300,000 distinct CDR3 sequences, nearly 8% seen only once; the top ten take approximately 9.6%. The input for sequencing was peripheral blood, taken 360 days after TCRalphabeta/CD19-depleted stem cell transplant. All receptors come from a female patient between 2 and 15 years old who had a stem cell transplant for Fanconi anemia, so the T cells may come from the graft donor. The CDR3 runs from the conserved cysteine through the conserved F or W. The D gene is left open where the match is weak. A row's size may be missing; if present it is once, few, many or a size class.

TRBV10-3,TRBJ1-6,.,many,CAISDPRNSPLHF,TGTGCCATCAGTGACCCAAGGAATTCACCCCTCCACTTT
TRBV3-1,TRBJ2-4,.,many,CASSTLGGIQYF,TGTGCCAGCAGCACTCTTGGCGGCATTCAGTACTTC
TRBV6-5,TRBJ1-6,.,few,CASSYGGTPLHF,TGTGCCAGCAGTTACGGCGGTACACCCCTCCACTTT
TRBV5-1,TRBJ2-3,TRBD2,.,CASSLRGLAAAGPDTQYF,TGCGCCAGCAGCTTGAGGGGACTAGCGGCCGCTGGCCCAGATACGCAGTATTTT
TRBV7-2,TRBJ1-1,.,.,CASSLIEGSEAFF,TGTGCCAGCAGCTTAATCGAGGGTTCTGAAGCTTTCTTT
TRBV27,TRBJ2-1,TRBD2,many,CASSLAGDRFF,TGTGCCAGCAGTTTAGCGGGGGATCGGTTCTTC
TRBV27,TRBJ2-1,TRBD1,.,CASSSNYRGRNSYNEQFF,TGTGCCAGCAGTTCTAACTACAGGGGGCGGAATTCCTACAATGAGCAGTTCTTC
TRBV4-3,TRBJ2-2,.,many,CASSQDFQIGELFF,TGCGCCAGCAGCCAAGATTTCCAGATCGGGGAGCTGTTTTTT
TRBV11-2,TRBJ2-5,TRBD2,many,CASSFGLVGGQETQYF,TGTGCCAGCAGCTTCGGACTAGTTGGAGGCCAAGAGACCCAGTACTTC
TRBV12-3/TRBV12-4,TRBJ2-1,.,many,CASSLGGAYTYNEQFF,TGTGCCAGCAGTTTGGGGGGGGCATACACCTACAATGAGCAGTTCTTC